This T cell receptor (beta chain) was documented in a study of T cell repertoires in cytomegalovirus infection. This CDR3 spans 14 amino acids. Germline loops: CDR1 DFQATT, CDR2 SNEGSKA (reference sequence). V was pared by 3 bases and J by 5 bases, with 9 bases of the junction left unmatched. TCRdb reprocessed the reads via MiXCR and lists one record per CDR3 protein. The sample has around 450,000 distinct CDR3 sequences; about 10% are singletons. The table lists this clonotype with many counts. This receptor was identified in a human donor in good health (CMV status not recorded). Some clones in this sample may be carry-over from other donors' samples. The specimen was PBMCs. This rearrangement joins TRBV20-1 to TRBJ2-7; 8 nucleotides align to TRBD2. The CDR3 spells CSASISGSFDEQYF. The CDR3 DNA follows: TGCAGTGCTAGTATAAGCGGGAGCTTTGACGAGCAGTACTTC.